The T cell receptor beta chain described here comes from a study of T cell changes during pregnancy in multiple sclerosis (dated by TCRdb to the late 2010s). Background for the entire study: Changes in the T cell repertoire over the course of pregnancy were examined in this study in women with multiple sclerosis.

V and J lose 4 bases and 0 bases, and a span of 14 bases separates them. The CDR3 starts with the cysteine, ends with the phenylalanine, and has 16 residues. The DNA shown is the 48-base CDR3, in frame from base 1. Based on the germline V gene, the CDR1 and CDR2 sequences are SGHTA and FQGNSA. Remarks on this clone: Its antigen is still unknown. Base qualities are not at hand, and no much larger clone is one base apart.

The library was produced with the immunoSEQ multiplex PCR assay. TCRdb obtained this table from immuneACCESS and retained in-frame rearrangements with V and J assigned. These tables miss some clones; where compared with another copy, unresolved V genes account for less than half of the shortfall, and the remainder is unexplained. The sample profile shows more than 90,000 clones; about 91% of them were found once. 2.5% to 3.5% of the sample rests with the top ten. The sample in question was peripheral blood, obtained in the second trimester of pregnancy. The origin of this receptor is a female donor with multiple sclerosis, enrolled in a pregnancy study. The V gene is TRBV7-2 and the J gene is TRBJ2-3; no D gene call is confident. The CDR3 loop reads CASSSRFNLSTDTQYF. The nucleotide sequence is given as TGTGCCAGCAGCTCTCGATTCAACTTAAGCACAGATACGCAGTATTTT.